The 23 T cell receptor beta chains below were found in one sample sequenced in a study of radiotherapy plus CTLA-4 blockade in lung cancer. Generated by immunoSEQ multiplex PCR, the TCRdb table keeps only in-frame clones and is missing some. The table includes more than 40,000 clones, 70% to 75% detected once. The sample consisted of peripheral blood, taken from a patient treated with radiotherapy plus ipilimumab. These receptor sequences come from a human donor with non-small cell lung cancer who had a complete response to radiotherapy plus ipilimumab.

The rearrangement links TRBV7-2 to TRBJ2-5; 7 bases fit TRBD2. J lost 7 bases, V lost 5 bases, and 16 bases had no gene match. CDR1 is SGHTA, CDR2 FQGNSA, per germline. The CDR3 covers 16 residues. The CDR3 reads CASSEEAVAGRRTQYF. CDR3 nucleotide sequence: TGTGCCAGCAGCGAGGAAGCGGTAGCGGGTCGTAGGACCCAGTACTTC.

The V and J genes are TRBV18 and TRBJ1-1; D gene ambiguous. Per germline, CDR1 KGHSH and CDR2 LQKENI. Deletions cut 2 bases from V and 3 bases from J, with 7 bases between. This CDR3 contains 13 residues. CDR3 bases: TGTGCCAGCTCACCAGGCGGGGACACTGAAGCTTTCTTT. Translating it yields CASSPGGDTEAFF.

The chain has TRBV5-6 and TRBJ2-7, with 8 bases matching TRBD1. The CDR3 extends over 13 amino acids. V lost 0 bases, J lost 7 bases, and 3 bases stayed unmatched. Germline CDR1 SGHDT, CDR2 YYEEEE. In DNA form, the CDR3 reads TGTGCCAGCAGCTTGGGGCAGGGGGCTGAGCAGTACTTC. It encodes CASSLGQGAEQYF.

This sequence joins TRBV29-1 and TRBJ2-1; 9 nucleotides align to TRBD2. After removal of 6 bases from V and 2 bases from J, the junction contained 5 bases not matched to a gene. From germline, CDR1 is SQVTM and CDR2 ANQGSEA. CDR3 length equals 14 residues. For the CDR3, the DNA is TGCAGCGTCGCTCTAGCGGGGCCCTACAATGAGCAGTTCTTC. This translates into CSVALAGPYNEQFF.

This clone was observed once. The V call is TRBV19, the J call TRBJ2-3; TRBD2 aligns across 10 bases. This CDR3 contains 15 residues. Germline V gene sequence: CDR1 LNHDA, CDR2 SQIVND (reference sequence). With V trimmed by 4 bases and J by 3 bases, 4 bases remained unmatched. The CDR3 spells CASSRSGGGTDTQYF. The CDR3 nucleotides read TGTGCCAGTAGTAGGAGCGGGGGGGGTACAGATACGCAGTATTTT.

In its sample, this clone is medium-sized. The V and J genes are TRBV28 and TRBJ2-7; 9 bases fit TRBD2. V lost 3 bases, J lost 2 bases, and 2 bases stayed unmatched. Germline CDR1 and CDR2: MDHEN and SYDVKM. This CDR3 contains 14 residues. The chain's CDR3 is CASSFSGGTYEQYF. CDR3 nucleotide sequence: TGTGCCAGCAGTTTTAGCGGGGGTACCTACGAGCAGTACTTC.

The chain employs TRBV5-8 and TRBJ1-1, with a weak D call TRBD1 (5 bases). V gave up 0 bases and J gave up 7 bases, with 10 bases separating them. Germline CDR1 SGHTS, CDR2 YDEGEE. The CDR3 extends over 13 amino acids. CDR3 amino acids: CASSLGWGGEAFF. The CDR3 DNA is TGTGCCAGCAGCTTGGGGTGGGGGGGTGAAGCTTTCTTT.

V and J are TRBV11-2 and TRBJ2-1; 9 bases are shared with TRBD1. Germline V gene lookup returns CDR1 SGHAT and CDR2 FQNNGV. The V gene end was trimmed by 4 bases and the J gene end by 6 bases; junction bases not matched to a gene: 13. The CDR3 sequence is 17 residues long. CDR3 protein: CASSYSLGQGRANEQFF. The CDR3 DNA follows: TGTGCCAGCAGCTATTCTCTGGGACAGGGTAGGGCCAATGAGCAGTTCTTC.

This rearrangement joins TRBV2 to TRBJ1-4; weak D call: TRBD1 (6 bases). Germline V gives CDR1 SNHLY, CDR2 FYNNEI. V lost 6 bases and J lost 2, with 13 bases in between. The CDR3 has 15 residues. The CDR3 DNA is TGTGCCAGCAGGGAACAGGGTGCTACTAATGAAAAACTGTTTTTT. Translation gives CASREQGATNEKLFF.

This chain connects TRBV7-2 to TRBJ2-3; D may be TRBD2 (6 bases). The ends were cut back, 1 base at V and 5 bases at J, with 10 bases in the middle. Germline CDR1 reads SGHTA; CDR2 reads FQGNSA. The CDR3 runs to 14 residues. The CDR3 nucleotides are TGTGCCAGCAGCTTAGTCGGGACTCTAGATACGCAGTATTTT. Protein product: CASSLVGTLDTQYF.

In its sample, this clone was seen once. The gene calls are TRBV6-5 and TRBJ2-7; perhaps TRBD2 as D (6 bases). CDR1 is MNHEY and CDR2 is SVGAGI in the germline V gene. This CDR3 is 15 amino acids long. The V end lost 0 bases, the J end lost 3 bases, and 12 bases lay between the germline ends. CDR3 in DNA: TGTGCCAGCAGTTACTCGGTAGGAGGGGTCTACGAGCAGTACTTC. Its translation: CASSYSVGGVYEQYF.

The chain carries TRBV11-2 and TRBJ1-3; unclear D gene. The CDR3 contains 13 residues. V gave up 7 bases and J gave up 1 base, with 8 bases separating them. CDR1 and CDR2 (germline): SGHAT, FQNNGV. The CDR3, as DNA: TGTGCCAGCAACCAAGCATCTGGAAACACCATATATTTT. Translation: CASNQASGNTIYF.

In nucleotides, the CDR3 is TGTGCCAGTAGTACAGGGGGCCGGTACGAGCAGTACTTC. Protein: CASSTGGRYEQYF. V is TRBV19 and J is TRBJ2-7; TRBD1 aligns across 8 bases. The CDR3 is 13 residues long. V lost 4 bases to trimming and J lost 4 bases; unmatched junction nucleotides: 3. Germline values: CDR1 LNHDA, CDR2 SQIVND (reference sequence).

V is TRBV6-5 and J is TRBJ1-1; 10 nucleotides line up with TRBD1. The CDR3 is 15 residues long. The J segment lost 2 bases and the V segment lost 6 bases, leaving 6 bases of the junction unmatched. Per the germline V gene, CDR1 is MNHEY and CDR2 is SVGAGI. CDR3 in amino acids: CASSRDRGLNTEAFF. For the CDR3, the DNA is TGTGCCAGCAGCAGAGACAGGGGGCTTAACACTGAAGCTTTCTTT.

In this sample, this clone turned up a few times. The chain combines TRBV6-6 with TRBJ2-2; D unresolved. This CDR3 has 13 residues. The V gene lost 5 bases and the J gene lost 3 bases, with 7 bases spanning the gap. Germline CDR1 reads MNHNY; CDR2 reads SVGAGI (reference sequence). CDR3 sequence: CASSQVDTGELFF. The CDR3 nucleotides are TGTGCCAGCAGTCAGGTTGACACCGGGGAGCTGTTTTTT.

The genes are TRBV5-5 and TRBJ2-7, with D tentatively TRBD1 (6 bases). Trimming took off 4 bases at V and 2 bases at J, with 13 bases between the two ends. Germline CDR1 reads SGHKS; CDR2 reads YYEKEE (reference sequence). There are 14 residues in the CDR3. The CDR3 DNA is TGTGCCAGCAGCCCCCAGGGACACGCCTACGAGCAGTACTTC. This translates into CASSPQGHAYEQYF.

The J gene is TRBJ2-5, the V gene TRBV5-1, with D possibly TRBD1 on 6 matching bases. The CDR3 has 14 amino acids. Germline CDR1 SGHRS, CDR2 YFSETQ. V was trimmed by 1 base and J by 5 bases, leaving 12 bases between them. The CDR3 DNA follows: TGCGCCAGCAGCTTGACAGGGAGTACCGAGACCCAGTACTTC. Its translation: CASSLTGSTETQYF.

The chain uses TRBV2 and TRBJ2-2; 8 bases line up with TRBD2. V lost 6 bases to trimming and J lost 0 bases; unmatched junction nucleotides: 6. CDR3 length: 16 residues. CDR1 and CDR2 (germline): SNHLY, FYNNEI. The CDR3 DNA is TGTGCCAGCAGGCGTCTAGCGGGTTCGAACACCGGGGAGCTGTTTTTT. Protein sequence: CASRRLAGSNTGELFF.

V and J are TRBV7-2 and TRBJ2-2, with 10 bases fitting TRBD1. CDR1 is SGHTA, CDR2 FQGNSA, per germline. Trimming removed 5 bases from V and 3 bases from J; junction bases left unmatched: 9. The CDR3 runs 17 residues. The CDR3 loop reads CASSRRSGTGDTGELFF. DNA for the CDR3: TGTGCCAGCAGCCGAAGGTCCGGGACAGGGGACACCGGGGAGCTGTTTTTT.

This clone was found once. CDR3 amino acids: CASSPRGRAMAYEQYF. CDR3 coding DNA: TGTGCCAGTAGTCCCCGAGGGAGGGCGATGGCCTACGAGCAGTACTTC. The chain uses TRBV19 and TRBJ2-7; 7 nucleotides align to TRBD2. The CDR3 covers 16 residues. Germline values: CDR1 LNHDA, CDR2 SQIVND (reference sequence). The trim removed 5 bases at V and 2 bases at J, leaving 12 bases unmatched.

This clone appeared a few times. The J gene is TRBJ1-2, the V gene TRBV6-5; D may be TRBD1 (5 bases). V was trimmed by 6 bases and J by 0 bases, leaving 11 bases between them. In germline, CDR1 is MNHEY, CDR2 SVGAGI. The CDR3 has 14 amino acids. CDR3 nucleotides: TGTGCCAGCAGCCGGGACTGGACTAACTATGGCTACACCTTC. This encodes CASSRDWTNYGYTF.

This chain uses TRBV2 with TRBJ1-3; 7 bases map to TRBD1. The V segment lost 5 bases and the J segment 4 bases; nucleotides outside the gene matches: 8. The CDR3 has 15 residues. Per germline, CDR1 SNHLY and CDR2 FYNNEI. CDR3 sequence reads: CASSLMGTAGNTIYF. The CDR3 DNA follows: TGTGCCAGCAGTTTAATGGGGACAGCCGGAAACACCATATATTTT.

The chain recombines TRBV29-1 with TRBJ1-2; 7 bases align to TRBD1. J gave up 2 bases and V 4 bases, and 4 bases lay outside the gene matches. The germline CDR1 and CDR2 sequences are SQVTM and ANQGSEA. The CDR3 runs to 13 residues. CDR3 bases: TGCAGCGTTGGGGCAGGGGGAAACTATGGCTACACCTTC. Its protein product is CSVGAGGNYGYTF. Using reference TRBV29-1 and TRBJ1-2 for the parts outside the CDR3, the full variable domain is SAVISQKPSRDICQRGTSLTIQCQVDSQVTMMFWYRQQPGQSLTLIATANQGSEATYESGFVIDKFPISRPNLTFSTLTVSNMSPEDSSIYLCSVGAGGNYGYTFGSGTRLTVV.